A selection of T cell receptor beta chains follows, all from one sample in a study of control samples from healthy donors and cancer patients. Measured with immunoSEQ multiplex PCR; TCRdb has only the in-frame clones, and not every one. The sample has fewer than 130,000 clones, more than 75% seen once. Input material: PBMCs. These receptors all stem from a woman in her sixties with lung cancer. Both conserved end residues are part of each CDR3. D genes are given only for firm matches. A row's size may be missing; if present it is once, few, many or a size class.

TRBV7-9,-,-,TRBJ1-1,CASSSNRGADTEAFF,TGTGCCAGCAGCTCAAATAGGGGGGCCGACACTGAAGCTTTCTTT
TRBV29-1,TRBD2,once,TRBJ2-5,CSVLAGGVGETQYF,TGCAGCGTTTTAGCGGGAGGGGTAGGAGAGACCCAGTACTTC
TRBV19,-,-,TRBJ1-5,CASSIDPPGQPQHF,TGTGCCAGTAGTATAGACCCTCCCGGTCAGCCCCAGCATTTT
TRBV5-1,-,-,TRBJ1-2,CASSLAPGLDYGYTF,TGCGCCAGCAGCTTGGCCCCAGGGTTGGACTATGGCTACACCTTC
TRBV12-5,TRBD1,-,TRBJ1-5,CASGFGQGGQPQHF,TGTGCTAGTGGTTTTGGGCAGGGGGGTCAGCCCCAGCATTTT
TRBV28,-,-,TRBJ1-1,CASSLSGSWSTEAFF,TGTGCCAGCAGTTTATCAGGCTCCTGGAGCACTGAAGCTTTCTTT
TRBV5-8,TRBD1,-,TRBJ2-1,CASSLGQLYNEQFF,TGTGCCAGCAGCCTGGGACAGCTATACAATGAGCAGTTCTTC
TRBV9,TRBD1,once,TRBJ2-7,CASSVGGVGTGPYEQYF,TGTGCCAGCAGCGTAGGGGGGGTTGGGACAGGCCCCTACGAGCAGTACTTC
TRBV5-8,TRBD1,-,TRBJ1-2,CASSLWGQGARYGYTF,TGTGCCAGCAGCTTATGGGGACAGGGGGCTCGCTATGGCTACACCTTC
TRBV5-6,-,-,TRBJ2-5,CASSLPPGETQYF,TGTGCCAGCAGCTTACCTCCTGGGGAGACCCAGTACTTC
TRBV28,-,-,TRBJ1-2,CASSLGTPRGYTF,TGTGCCAGCAGTTTGGGGACCCCGCGTGGCTACACCTTC
TRBV6-6,-,-,TRBJ2-2,CASSYPGTNTGELFF,TGTGCCAGCAGTTACCCGGGGACCAACACCGGGGAGCTGTTTTTT
TRBV19,-,once,TRBJ2-1,CASSTQSYNEQFF,TGTGCCAGTAGTACCCAATCCTACAATGAGCAGTTCTTC
TRBV11-2,-,-,TRBJ1-5,CASSPGGHISNQPQHF,TGTGCCAGCAGCCCCGGAGGGCATATAAGCAATCAGCCCCAGCATTTT
TRBV9,-,-,TRBJ1-2,CASYRISYGYTF,TGTGCCAGTTACAGGATTTCCTATGGCTACACCTTC
TRBV12-3/TRBV12-4,-,-,TRBJ1-2,CASSLGGGNGYTF,TGTGCCAGCAGTTTAGGGGGAGGGAATGGCTACACCTTC
TRBV5-1,-,-,TRBJ1-1,CASSFGGADTEAFF,TGCGCCAGCAGCTTCGGGGGGGCGGACACTGAAGCTTTCTTT
TRBV6-5,-,-,TRBJ1-1,CASSYTSGGTEAFF,TGTGCCAGCAGTTACACATCCGGGGGTACTGAAGCTTTCTTT
TRBV6-1,-,-,TRBJ2-7,CASSEVEGAPSYEQYF,TGTGCCAGCAGTGAAGTGGAGGGGGCCCCTTCCTACGAGCAGTACTTC
TRBV12-5,TRBD2,-,TRBJ2-1,CASAVGRGGRFSEQFF,TGTGCTAGTGCGGTCGGGCGGGGGGGCCGATTCAGTGAGCAGTTCTTC
TRBV5-1,TRBD2,-,TRBJ2-3,CASTGTSDTDTQYF,TGCGCCAGCACCGGGACTAGCGACACAGATACGCAGTATTTT
TRBV4-2,-,once,TRBJ2-7,CASSQFYEQYF,TGTGCCAGCAGCCAATTCTACGAGCAGTACTTC
TRBV6-5,-,-,TRBJ1-1,CASRSFLRDNPSF,TGTGCCAGCAGAAGTTTTCTCCGGGACAACCCCTCTTTT
TRBV6-5,-,-,TRBJ1-6,CASSGAPRALHF,TGTGCCAGCAGCGGAGCCCCCAGGGCCCTCCACTTT
TRBV12-5,-,-,TRBJ2-7,CASGLGTGASYEQYF,TGTGCTAGTGGTTTGGGAACCGGGGCCTCCTACGAGCAGTACTTC
TRBV5-6,-,few,TRBJ1-5,CASSLRVSVGNQPQHF,TGTGCCAGCAGCCTCAGGGTGAGTGTGGGCAATCAGCCCCAGCATTTT
TRBV2,-,-,TRBJ2-7,CASSLLYQSSYEQYF,TGTGCCAGCAGTTTACTCTATCAGAGCTCCTACGAGCAGTACTTC
TRBV6-2/TRBV6-3,-,-,TRBJ1-5,CASSYIVDQPQHF,TGTGCCAGCAGTTATATAGTGGATCAGCCCCAGCATTTT
TRBV10-3,-,few,TRBJ1-3,CAIRSDRTGNTIYF,TGTGCCATCAGATCCGACAGGACTGGAAACACCATATATTTT
TRBV5-6,-,-,TRBJ2-1,CASTARGRVVEQFF,TGTGCCAGCACCGCGAGGGGTCGAGTGGTTGAGCAGTTCTTC
TRBV19,-,-,TRBJ2-2,CASSEAAGSGELFF,TGTGCCAGTAGTGAGGCCGCCGGCAGCGGGGAGCTGTTTTTT
TRBV2,-,-,TRBJ1-2,CASSVGPRDGYTF,TGTGCCAGCAGTGTTGGCCCACGTGATGGCTACACCTTC
TRBV11-1,-,-,TRBJ2-1,CASSPVEGGEQFF,TGTGCCAGCAGCCCCGTGGAGGGGGGTGAGCAGTTCTTC
TRBV4-3,-,once,TRBJ1-1,CASSQDRQVNTEAFF,TGCGCCAGCAGCCAAGACAGACAGGTGAACACTGAAGCTTTCTTT
TRBV9,-,-,TRBJ1-1,CASSVKGEETEAFF,TGTGCCAGCAGCGTAAAGGGGGAGGAAACTGAAGCTTTCTTT
TRBV5-1,TRBD1,-,TRBJ1-1,CASSPGQVSEAFF,TGCGCCAGCAGCCCGGGACAGGTCTCTGAAGCTTTCTTT
TRBV5-1,TRBD1,-,TRBJ2-7,CASSFRDRDSYEQYF,TGCGCCAGCAGCTTCCGGGACAGGGACTCCTACGAGCAGTACTTC
TRBV7-8,-,-,TRBJ1-2,CASSLGGGPYGYTF,TGTGCCAGCAGCCTAGGGGGAGGGCCCTATGGCTACACCTTC
TRBV7-6,-,once,TRBJ1-6,CASSPGGSSYNSPLHF,TGTGCCAGCAGCCCGGGGGGTTCCTCCTATAATTCACCCCTCCACTTT
TRBV6-5,-,-,TRBJ2-5,CASSSDITETQYF,TGTGCCAGCAGTTCCGACATCACAGAGACCCAGTACTTC
TRBV19,-,-,TRBJ1-4,CASSATGLSNEKLFF,TGTGCCAGTAGTGCAACAGGTTTGAGCAATGAAAAACTGTTTTTT
TRBV7-2,-,-,TRBJ2-3,CASSLVGALYVTDTQYF,TGTGCCAGCAGCTTAGTCGGGGCCCTCTACGTCACAGATACGCAGTATTTT
TRBV5-6,-,-,TRBJ2-5,CASSLGGERTQETQYF,TGTGCCAGCAGCTTGGGGGGAGAGCGTACCCAAGAGACCCAGTACTTC
TRBV7-9,TRBD2,-,TRBJ2-3,CASSLVSGTLTDTQYF,TGTGCCAGCAGCTTAGTTAGCGGGACCCTCACAGATACGCAGTATTTT
TRBV18,-,-,TRBJ2-5,CASSDQHQETQYF,TGTGCCAGCTCAGATCAGCACCAAGAGACCCAGTACTTC
TRBV18,-,-,TRBJ1-1,CASSPVENTEAFF,TGTGCCAGCTCACCAGTCGAGAACACTGAAGCTTTCTTT
TRBV5-1,TRBD1,-,TRBJ1-2,CASSKGHRGQRDGYTF,TGCGCCAGCAGCAAAGGGCACAGGGGGCAACGGGATGGCTACACCTTC
TRBV5-1,-,-,TRBJ1-2,CASSLETANYGYTF,TGCGCCAGCAGCCTAGAGACAGCTAACTATGGCTACACCTTC
TRBV7-2,TRBD1,-,TRBJ2-1,CASSPSRGLHNEQFF,TGTGCCAGCAGCCCTTCAAGGGGGCTCCACAATGAGCAGTTCTTC
TRBV29-1,-,-,TRBJ2-3,CSVEENLGNTQYF,TGCAGCGTTGAAGAAAATCTTGGCAATACGCAGTATTTT
TRBV19,TRBD1,-,TRBJ1-5,CASSRQGAGNQPQHF,TGTGCCAGTAGCCGACAGGGGGCAGGGAATCAGCCCCAGCATTTT
TRBV6-6,TRBD1,few,TRBJ2-7,CASSPPRQGPFYEQYF,TGTGCCAGCAGTCCCCCAAGACAGGGGCCTTTCTACGAGCAGTACTTC
TRBV15,-,-,TRBJ2-7,CATSRDFGQGLSYEQYF,TGTGCCACCAGCAGAGATTTTGGGCAGGGGCTCTCCTACGAGCAGTACTTC
TRBV27,-,-,TRBJ1-2,CASRPTGFGGGGYTF,TGTGCCAGCAGACCCACAGGGTTCGGCGGGGGTGGCTACACCTTC
TRBV4-2,TRBD1,once,TRBJ2-5,CASSQGGTGGRETQYF,TGTGCCAGCAGCCAAGGTGGGACAGGGGGCAGGGAGACCCAGTACTTC
TRBV7-2,-,-,TRBJ1-4,CASSFNGGGREKLFF,TGTGCCAGCAGCTTTAATGGGGGCGGTCGGGAAAAACTGTTTTTT
TRBV6-1,TRBD2,-,TRBJ2-1,CASSERSTSGRNEQFF,TGTGCCAGCAGTGAAAGGAGTACTAGCGGGAGAAATGAGCAGTTCTTC